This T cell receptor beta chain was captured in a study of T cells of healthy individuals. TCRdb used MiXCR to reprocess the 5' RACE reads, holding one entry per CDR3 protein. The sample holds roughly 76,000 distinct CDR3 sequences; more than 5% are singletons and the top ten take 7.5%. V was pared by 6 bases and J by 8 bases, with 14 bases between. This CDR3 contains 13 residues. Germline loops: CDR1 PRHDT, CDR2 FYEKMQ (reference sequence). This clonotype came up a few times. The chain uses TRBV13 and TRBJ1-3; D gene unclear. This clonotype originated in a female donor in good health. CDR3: CASSRQSPDTIYF. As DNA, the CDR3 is TGTGCCAGCAGTAGGCAGAGCCCGGACACCATATATTTT.